A selection of T cell receptor beta chains follows, all from one sample in a study of shared clonotypes between healthy human individuals. Produced via immunoSEQ multiplex PCR; TCRdb's table is partial and in-frame only. The sample lists hundreds of thousands of clones, approximately 95% occurring once. Sequenced material: naive CD8+ T cells sorted from blood. Receptors were obtained from a woman aged 25 to 39 in good health. Each CDR3 is given with its conserved first and last residue. The D gene is left open where the match is weak. A row's size may be missing; if present it is once, few, many or a size class.

v_call	j_call	d_call	clone_size	cdr3_aa	cdr3_nt
TRBV9	TRBJ2-1	TRBD1	.	CASSVVDRVHEQFF	TGTGCCAGCAGCGTAGTGGACAGGGTACATGAGCAGTTCTTC
TRBV5-8	TRBJ2-7	TRBD1	.	CASTPLDRIYEQYF	TGTGCCAGCACCCCACTGGACAGGATCTACGAGCAGTACTTC
TRBV28	TRBJ2-7	.	.	CASAHDRSSYEQYF	TGTGCCAGCGCTCACGACAGGAGCTCCTACGAGCAGTACTTC
TRBV9	TRBJ2-1	TRBD2	.	CASSVGLAKNNEQFF	TGTGCCAGCAGCGTAGGACTAGCAAAGAACAATGAGCAGTTCTTC
TRBV19	TRBJ2-7	TRBD1	.	CASSIRDSYEQYF	TGTGCCAGTAGTATCCGGGACAGCTACGAGCAGTACTTC
TRBV7-9	TRBJ2-7	.	.	CASSQDSRSEQYF	TGTGCCAGCAGCCAAGACTCCCGAAGCGAGCAGTACTTC
TRBV15	TRBJ2-7	.	.	CATSTHGSSYEQYF	TGTGCCACCAGCACGCACGGAAGCTCCTACGAGCAGTACTTC
TRBV7-6	TRBJ2-7	TRBD2	.	CASTLAGGSYEQYF	TGTGCCAGCACCTTAGCGGGAGGTTCGTACGAGCAGTACTTC
TRBV28	TRBJ1-3	.	.	CASSVTGFSGNTIYF	TGTGCCAGCAGTGTCACAGGGTTCTCTGGAAACACCATATATTTT
TRBV7-6	TRBJ2-1	.	few	CASSWVVSEDNEQFF	TGTGCCAGCAGCTGGGTGGTTAGCGAGGACAATGAGCAGTTCTTC
TRBV29-1	TRBJ2-7	.	.	CSVEWGENYEQYF	TGCAGCGTTGAATGGGGGGAGAACTACGAGCAGTACTTC
TRBV4-1	TRBJ1-1	TRBD1	once	CASSPPGQRMNTEAFF	TGCGCCAGCAGCCCCCCGGGACAGCGAATGAACACTGAAGCTTTCTTT
TRBV9	TRBJ2-7	.	.	CASGAAGEQYF	TGTGCCAGCGGGGCCGCCGGAGAGCAGTACTTC
TRBV4-1	TRBJ1-1	TRBD1	.	CASSQAGGIVMNTEAFF	TGCGCCAGCAGCCAAGCAGGGGGCATAGTCATGAACACTGAAGCTTTCTTT
TRBV29-1	TRBJ2-1	TRBD2	.	CSAAGTSAEDEQFF	TGCAGCGCAGCCGGGACTAGCGCCGAAGATGAGCAGTTCTTC
TRBV5-1	TRBJ2-7	.	once	CASSLGAARTYEQYF	TGCGCCAGCAGCCTGGGCGCCGCCCGAACCTACGAGCAGTACTTC
TRBV19	TRBJ1-3	TRBD1	.	CASSIGTGSGNTIYF	TGTGCCAGTAGTATCGGGACAGGGTCTGGAAACACCATATATTTT
TRBV19	TRBJ2-1	TRBD2	once	CASSIELAGMHEQFF	TGTGCCAGTAGTATCGAGCTAGCGGGGATGCATGAGCAGTTCTTC
TRBV5-4	TRBJ1-1	.	.	CASSSGDGMNTEAFF	TGTGCCAGCAGCTCCGGGGACGGTATGAACACTGAAGCTTTCTTT
TRBV5-4	TRBJ1-4	.	.	CASSPAGHYEKLFF	TGTGCCAGCAGCCCTGCAGGGCACTATGAAAAACTGTTTTTT
TRBV9	TRBJ2-7	TRBD2	.	CASSPTSGSSYEQYF	TGTGCCAGCAGCCCCACTAGCGGAAGCTCCTACGAGCAGTACTTC
TRBV28	TRBJ1-5	.	.	CASSFGGNQPQHF	TGTGCCAGCAGTTTTGGAGGAAATCAGCCCCAGCATTTT
TRBV6-1	TRBJ2-7	TRBD2	.	CASSPSTSGYYEQYF	TGTGCCAGCAGCCCGTCGACTAGCGGGTACTACGAGCAGTACTTC
TRBV5-6	TRBJ2-7	.	once	CASSFLKEVDEQYF	TGTGCCAGCAGCTTTCTCAAGGAGGTCGACGAGCAGTACTTC
TRBV28	TRBJ1-6	.	once	CASSFISSYNSPLHF	TGTGCCAGCAGTTTTATTAGCTCCTATAATTCACCCCTCCACTTT
TRBV19	TRBJ1-1	.	.	CASSITGTRRFGTEAFF	TGTGCCAGTAGTATAACGGGAACGAGGCGGTTCGGCACTGAAGCTTTCTTT
TRBV6-6	TRBJ1-1	.	.	CASSLTGQNTEAFF	TGTGCCAGCAGCCTAACAGGGCAGAACACTGAAGCTTTCTTT
TRBV7-9	TRBJ2-5	.	once	CASSLGEKETQYF	TGTGCCAGCAGCTTAGGGGAGAAAGAGACCCAGTACTTC
TRBV18	TRBJ2-3	TRBD2	.	CASSPAGGTAHPDTQYF	TGTGCCAGCTCACCAGCGGGAGGAACTGCCCACCCAGATACGCAGTATTTT
TRBV28	TRBJ1-1	.	.	CASSSRATLSEAFF	TGTGCCAGCAGTTCCCGGGCCACCTTGTCTGAAGCTTTCTTT
TRBV2	TRBJ2-1	.	.	CASRGGYSYNEQFF	TGTGCCAGCAGGGGGGGCTATTCCTACAATGAGCAGTTCTTC
TRBV28	TRBJ1-1	TRBD1	.	CASSLSRTGHTEAFF	TGTGCCAGCAGTCTAAGTCGGACAGGCCACACTGAAGCTTTCTTT
TRBV7-2	TRBJ2-5	.	.	CASSLNRRETQYF	TGTGCCAGCAGCTTAAATAGGCGGGAGACCCAGTACTTC
TRBV5-1	TRBJ2-1	.	.	CASSFQGNEQFF	TGCGCCAGCAGCTTCCAGGGCAATGAGCAGTTCTTC
TRBV30	TRBJ2-5	.	.	CAWSGGNQETQYF	TGTGCCTGGAGTGGGGGGAACCAAGAGACCCAGTACTTC
TRBV19	TRBJ1-4	.	.	CASGLWGKYELFF	TGTGCCAGTGGCCTCTGGGGGAAGTATGAACTGTTTTTT
TRBV27	TRBJ2-7	.	.	CASSSGAYEQYF	TGTGCCAGCAGTTCGGGGGCCTACGAGCAGTACTTC
TRBV14	TRBJ2-7	.	.	CASSRPMAVLAGCEQYF	TGTGCCAGCAGCCGACCGATGGCTGTGCTAGCTGGTTGCGAGCAGTACTTC
TRBV19	TRBJ2-2	.	.	CASSLGRGSHTGELFF	TGTGCCAGTAGCCTCGGTCGGGGGAGTCACACCGGGGAGCTGTTTTTT
TRBV5-1	TRBJ2-6	.	.	CASSSTTGGVSGANVLTF	TGCGCCAGCAGCTCCACGACAGGAGGAGTCTCTGGGGCCAACGTCCTGACTTTC
TRBV6-7	TRBJ2-1	.	.	CASSYSTRGSSYNEQFF	TGTGCCAGCAGTTACTCGACCCGGGGAAGCTCCTACAATGAGCAGTTCTTC
TRBV7-9	TRBJ2-6	TRBD2	few	CASSARLAGGGGANVLTF	TGTGCCAGCAGCGCCAGACTAGCGGGAGGGGGAGGGGCCAACGTCCTGACTTTC
TRBV28	TRBJ1-5	.	.	CASSLSGWYSNQPQHF	TGTGCCAGCAGTTTATCTGGGTGGTATAGCAATCAGCCCCAGCATTTT
TRBV27	TRBJ2-3	.	.	CASRGIDTQYF	TGTGCCAGCAGGGGCATAGATACGCAGTATTTT
TRBV28	TRBJ1-1	.	.	CASSFGGSEAFF	TGTGCCAGCAGTTTTGGGGGGAGTGAAGCTTTCTTT
TRBV27	TRBJ2-7	TRBD2	.	CASSLAGAYEQYF	TGTGCCAGCAGTTTGGCGGGAGCCTACGAGCAGTACTTC